This TCR beta chain comes out of a study of blood T cell repertoires in COVID-19. Losses at the gene ends were 4 bases for V and 5 bases for J; bases not matched to a gene: 4. The germline V gene has CDR1 SGHRS and CDR2 YFSETQ. The CDR3 consists of 14 residues. Using immunoSEQ multiplex PCR, the repertoire was profiled, and TCRdb retains in-frame clones only, with some absent. Of approximately 320,000 clones detected, nearly 90% appear once; the ten largest clones hold approximately 12%. The receptor was derived from a woman under 40 with COVID-19, enrolled during active disease. Sequenced: peripheral blood. This sequence joins TRBV5-1 and TRBJ1-5; TRBD1 aligns across 9 bases. CDR3 nucleotide sequence: TGCGCCAGCAGCCCGGGACAGGGCGATCAGCCCCAGCATTTT. Translating gives CASSPGQGDQPQHF.